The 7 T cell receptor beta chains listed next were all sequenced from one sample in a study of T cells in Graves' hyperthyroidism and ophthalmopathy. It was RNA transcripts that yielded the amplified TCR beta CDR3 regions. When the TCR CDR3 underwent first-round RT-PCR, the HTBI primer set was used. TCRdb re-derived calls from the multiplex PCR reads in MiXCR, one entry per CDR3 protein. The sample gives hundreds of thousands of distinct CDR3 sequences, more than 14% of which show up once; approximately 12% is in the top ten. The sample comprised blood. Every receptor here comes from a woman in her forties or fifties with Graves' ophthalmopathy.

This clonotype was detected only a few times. The CDR3 is CSVLFSEQFF. The CDR3 bases are TGCAGCGTCCTGTTCAGTGAGCAGTTCTTC. V usage is TRBV29-1 and J usage is TRBJ2-1, with D unresolved. The V gene's germline CDR1 is SQVTM and CDR2 ANQGSEA. V was cut by 6 bases and J by 9 bases, with 9 bases left in between. The CDR3 is 10 amino acids.

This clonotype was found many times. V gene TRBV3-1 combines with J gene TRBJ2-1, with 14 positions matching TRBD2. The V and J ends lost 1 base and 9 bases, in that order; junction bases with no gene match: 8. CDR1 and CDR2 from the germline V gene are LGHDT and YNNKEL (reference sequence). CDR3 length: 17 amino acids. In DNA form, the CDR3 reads TGTGCCAGCAGCCAAGTGCAGGGACTAGCGGGAGAAGTTGAGCAGTTCTTC. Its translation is CASSQVQGLAGEVEQFF.

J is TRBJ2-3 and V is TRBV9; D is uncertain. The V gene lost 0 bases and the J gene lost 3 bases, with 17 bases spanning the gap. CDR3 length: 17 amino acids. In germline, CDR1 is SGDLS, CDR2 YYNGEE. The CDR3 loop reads CASSVVGLGGLTDTQYF. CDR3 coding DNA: TGTGCCAGCAGCGTAGTTGGTCTGGGCGGATTGACAGATACGCAGTATTTT.

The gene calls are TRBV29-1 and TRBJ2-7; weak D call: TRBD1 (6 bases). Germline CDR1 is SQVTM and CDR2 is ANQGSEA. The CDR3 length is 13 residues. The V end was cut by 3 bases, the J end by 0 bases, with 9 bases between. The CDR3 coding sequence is TGCAGCGTTGAGCAGGGGCACTCCTACGAGCAGTACTTC. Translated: CSVEQGHSYEQYF.

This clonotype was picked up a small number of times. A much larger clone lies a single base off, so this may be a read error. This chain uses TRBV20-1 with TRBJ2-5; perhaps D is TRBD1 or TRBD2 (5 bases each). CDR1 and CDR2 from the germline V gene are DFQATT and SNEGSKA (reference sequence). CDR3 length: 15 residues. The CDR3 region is CGARKPGPNQETQYF. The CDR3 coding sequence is TGCGGTGCTAGGAAGCCGGGACCCAACCAAGAGACCCAGTACTTC.

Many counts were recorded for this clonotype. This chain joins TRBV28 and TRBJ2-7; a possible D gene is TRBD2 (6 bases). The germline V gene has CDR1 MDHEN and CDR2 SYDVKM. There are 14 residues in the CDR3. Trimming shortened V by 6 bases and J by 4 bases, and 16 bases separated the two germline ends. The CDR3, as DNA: TGTGCCAGCAGGATACCTAACGGGGGATACGAGCAGTACTTC. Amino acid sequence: CASRIPNGGYEQYF.

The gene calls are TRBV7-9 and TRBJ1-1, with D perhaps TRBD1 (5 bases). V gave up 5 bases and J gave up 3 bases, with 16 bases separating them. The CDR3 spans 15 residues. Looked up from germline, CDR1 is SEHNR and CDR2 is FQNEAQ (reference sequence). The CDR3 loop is CASSTPGGTYTEAFF. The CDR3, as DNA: TGTGCCAGCAGCACCCCGGGAGGGACTTACACTGAAGCTTTCTTT.